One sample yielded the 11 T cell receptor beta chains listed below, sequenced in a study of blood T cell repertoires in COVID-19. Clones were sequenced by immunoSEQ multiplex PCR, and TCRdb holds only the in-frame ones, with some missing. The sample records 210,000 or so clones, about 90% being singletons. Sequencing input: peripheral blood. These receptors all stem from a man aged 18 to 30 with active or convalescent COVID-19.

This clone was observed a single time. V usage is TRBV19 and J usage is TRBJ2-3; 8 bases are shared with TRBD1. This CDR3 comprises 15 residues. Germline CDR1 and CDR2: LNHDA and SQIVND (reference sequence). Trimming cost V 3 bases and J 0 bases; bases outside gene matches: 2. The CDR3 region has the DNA TGTGCCAGTAGTATGCAGGGGGCTAGCACAGATACGCAGTATTTT. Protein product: CASSMQGASTDTQYF.

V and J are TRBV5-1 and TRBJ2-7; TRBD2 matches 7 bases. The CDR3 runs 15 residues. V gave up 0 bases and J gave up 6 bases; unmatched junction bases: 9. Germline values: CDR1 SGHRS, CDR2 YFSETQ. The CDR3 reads CASSLGSVGGFEQYF. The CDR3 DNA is TGCGCCAGCAGCTTGGGTTCTGTGGGAGGGTTCGAGCAGTACTTC.

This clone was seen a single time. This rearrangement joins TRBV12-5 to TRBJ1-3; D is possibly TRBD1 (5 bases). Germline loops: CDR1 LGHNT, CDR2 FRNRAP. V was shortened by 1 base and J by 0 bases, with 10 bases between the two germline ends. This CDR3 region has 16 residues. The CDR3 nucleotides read TGTGCTAGTGGTTTGGGCCAGGGTTACTCTGGAAACACCATATATTTT. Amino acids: CASGLGQGYSGNTIYF.

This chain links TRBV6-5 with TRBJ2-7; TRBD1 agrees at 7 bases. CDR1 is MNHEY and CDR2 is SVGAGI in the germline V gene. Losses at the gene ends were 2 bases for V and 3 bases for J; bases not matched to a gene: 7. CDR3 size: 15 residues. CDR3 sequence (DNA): TGTGCCAGCAGTTACGGTACAGGGGCGAACTACGAGCAGTACTTC. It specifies CASSYGTGANYEQYF.

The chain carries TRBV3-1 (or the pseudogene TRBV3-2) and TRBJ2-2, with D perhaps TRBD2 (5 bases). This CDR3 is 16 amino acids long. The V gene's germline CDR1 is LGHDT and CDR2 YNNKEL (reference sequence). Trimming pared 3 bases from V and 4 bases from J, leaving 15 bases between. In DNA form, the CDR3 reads TGTGCCAGCAGCCATGGTAACAAGGAGGTCACCGGGGAGCTGTTTTTT. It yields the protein CASSHGNKEVTGELFF.

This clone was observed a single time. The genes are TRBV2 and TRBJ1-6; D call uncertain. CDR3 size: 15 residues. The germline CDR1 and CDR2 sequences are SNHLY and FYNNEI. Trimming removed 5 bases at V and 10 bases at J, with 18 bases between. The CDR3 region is CASSKDGLVGSPLHF. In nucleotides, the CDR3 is TGTGCCAGCAGTAAGGACGGACTTGTGGGGTCACCCCTCCACTTT.

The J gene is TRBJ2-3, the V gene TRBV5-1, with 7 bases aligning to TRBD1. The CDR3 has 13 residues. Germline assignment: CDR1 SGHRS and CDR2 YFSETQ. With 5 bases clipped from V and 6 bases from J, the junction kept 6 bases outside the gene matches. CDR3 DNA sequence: TGCGCCAGCAGGTCTCAACAGGGGGATACGCAGTATTTT. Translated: CASRSQQGDTQYF.

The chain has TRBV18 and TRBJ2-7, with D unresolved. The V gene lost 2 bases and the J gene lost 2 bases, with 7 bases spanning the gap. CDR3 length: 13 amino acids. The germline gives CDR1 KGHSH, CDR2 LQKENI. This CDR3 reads CASSPNRAYEQYF. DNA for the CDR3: TGTGCCAGCTCACCAAACCGGGCCTACGAGCAGTACTTC.

DNA of the CDR3: TGTGCCAGCAGCTCTAGAAGAGCGGGGCAAGAGACCCAGTACTTC. It specifies CASSSRRAGQETQYF. The rearrangement links TRBV7-2 to TRBJ2-5, with 7 bases lining up with TRBD2. Germline CDR1 SGHTA, CDR2 FQGNSA. V lost 4 bases to trimming and J lost 2 bases; unmatched junction nucleotides: 7. The CDR3 is made up of 15 amino acids.

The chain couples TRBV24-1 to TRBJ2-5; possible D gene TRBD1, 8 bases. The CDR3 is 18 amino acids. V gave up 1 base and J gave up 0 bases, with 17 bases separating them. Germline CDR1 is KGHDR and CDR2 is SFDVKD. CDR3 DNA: TGTGCCACCAGTGATTTTACAGGGGGGGGCTGGTACCAAGAGACCCAGTACTTC. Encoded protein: CATSDFTGGGWYQETQYF.

The CDR3 reads CASTPGQFNEQFF. CDR3 sequence (DNA): TGTGCCAGCACCCCGGGACAGTTTAATGAGCAGTTCTTC. The V call is TRBV5-6, the J call TRBJ2-1, with 7 bases that match TRBD1. Trimming took 6 bases from V and 7 from J; bases not matched to a gene: 7. This CDR3 spans 13 amino acids. Germline V gene lookup returns CDR1 SGHDT and CDR2 YYEEEE.